A single count supports the clone carrying this T cell receptor beta chain. What it binds is not known. This is likely a read error, given that the CDR3 carries no conserved phenylalanine or tryptophan at its end. This sample is part of a study of response to subunit inactivated influenza vaccine. Findings and caveats of the study: Authors suggested each seasonal flu vaccination may recruit only limited numbers of new T cells.

MiXCR was run by TCRdb on the RT-PCR reads, yielding one entry per CDR3 protein. The sample shows about 190,000 distinct CDR3 sequences, approximately 15% of them seen only once. This TCR was sampled from a man between 45 and 60 years old who received an inactivated influenza vaccine. Sequenced here: CD8+ T cells sorted from PBMCs, sampled roughly 5 days after vaccination.

Here the CDR3 reads CASSPDLYPGQGLYEQYL. The CDR3 nucleotides read TGTGCCAGCAGCCCGGACCTTTATCCGGGACAGGGACTATACGAGCAGTACTTA. This chain uses TRBV11-2 with TRBJ2-7; 9 positions match TRBD1. CDR3 length equals 18 residues. The trim removed 5 bases at V and 4 bases at J, leaving 18 bases unmatched. CDR1 SGHAT and CDR2 FQNNGV come from the germline V gene.